One and the same sample provided the 17 T cell receptor beta chains below, sequenced in a study of Graves' ophthalmopathy and Graves' hyperthyroidism. Amplification of the TCR beta CDR3 regions used RNA transcripts (as template). First-round RT-PCR relied on HTBI primers, and a second-round multiplex PCR came next. TCRdb processed the multiplex PCR reads anew with MiXCR; each CDR3 protein has one entry. The table lists roughly 1.1 million distinct CDR3 sequences, roughly 35% of them singletons. Sequencing input: peripheral blood or thyroid tissue (not recorded which). The origin of the receptors is an adult man with Graves' hyperthyroidism.

This clonotype occurred many times. The chain employs TRBV7-2 and TRBJ2-5; D remains ambiguous. Between the trimmed V and J ends, which lost 10 bases and 1 base, there was a span of 13 bases. Germline CDR1 SGHTA, CDR2 FQGNSA. CDR3 length equals 13 residues. This CDR3 is CATNETPQETQYF. The DNA for the CDR3 is TGTGCCACCAACGAAACTCCCCAAGAGACCCAGTACTTC.

With respect to this clonotype: A read error may produce the germline difference seen at one junction end. The CDR3, as DNA: TGTGCCAGCAGTCCGAACTCCGGGACAGACTACGAGCAGTACTTC. As protein: CASSPNSGTDYEQYF. V gene TRBV10-3 combines with J gene TRBJ2-7, with 7 positions matching TRBD1. Looked up from germline, CDR1 is ENHRY and CDR2 is SYGVKD. CDR3 length equals 15 residues.

V and J are TRBV4-3 and TRBJ2-7; D not resolved. Per germline, CDR1 LGHNA and CDR2 YSLEER. Trimming pared 1 base from V and 2 bases from J, leaving 12 bases between. CDR3 length equals 15 residues. The CDR3 region is CASSQARHGPYEQYF. The CDR3 DNA is TGCGCCAGCAGCCAAGCCCGACACGGCCCCTACGAGCAGTACTTC.

This clonotype has just a few counts. The V gene is TRBV6-5, the J gene TRBJ2-7; D ambiguous. The germline CDR1 and CDR2 sequences are MNHEY and SVGAGI. The CDR3 consists of 15 residues. The V and J ends lost 0 bases and 0 bases respectively, with 9 bases between them. The CDR3 sequence is CASSYSEYSSYEQYF. CDR3 DNA: TGTGCCAGCAGTTACTCCGAATACAGCTCCTACGAGCAGTACTTC.

The J gene is TRBJ2-6, the V gene TRBV19; 7 bases map to TRBD1. CDR1 LNHDA and CDR2 SQIVND come from the germline V gene (reference sequence). The CDR3 has 16 amino acids. V trimming: 4 bases; J trimming: 2 bases; junction bases outside the gene matches: 5. This CDR3 is CASSTPDRAGANVLTF. The CDR3 DNA sequence: TGTGCCAGTAGTACTCCCGACAGGGCTGGGGCCAACGTCCTGACTTTC.

The chain is built from TRBV29-1 and TRBJ2-1; D is uncertain. This CDR3 is built from 10 residues. CDR1 and CDR2 from the germline V gene are SQVTM and ANQGSEA. V was pared by 2 bases and J by 12 bases, with 8 bases between. DNA for the CDR3: TGCAGCGTTGAAAAGGCTGGGCAGTTCTTC. It encodes CSVEKAGQFF.

In its sample, this clonotype was seen many times. This chain joins TRBV20-1 and TRBJ1-6; the D is unclear. Germline V lookup: CDR1 DFQATT, CDR2 SNEGSKA (reference sequence). The V end was cut by 3 bases, the J end by 0 bases, with 15 bases between. The CDR3 totals 17 residues. The CDR3: CSARTERLSSYNSPLHF. CDR3 sequence (DNA): TGCAGTGCTAGGACCGAGAGACTAAGCTCCTATAATTCACCCCTCCACTTT.

This clonotype was detected only a few times. This rearrangement joins TRBV5-5 to TRBJ2-5; TRBD1 matches 9 bases. The CDR3 consists of 15 residues. Germline V gives CDR1 SGHKS, CDR2 YYEKEE (reference sequence). J was trimmed by 0 bases and V by 4 bases; bases with no gene match: 4. The CDR3 sequence: CASSRTGDNQETQYF. In DNA form, the CDR3 reads TGTGCCAGCAGCCGGACAGGGGATAACCAAGAGACCCAGTACTTC.

This clonotype appeared a few times. A clone one base away is much larger, so this may be a read error. This chain connects TRBV19 to TRBJ2-7; maybe TRBD1 (5 bases). With 4 bases removed from V and 5 bases from J, the gap between germline ends came to 9 bases. CDR3 size: 12 residues. Germline values: CDR1 LNHDA, CDR2 SQIVND (reference sequence). The CDR3 nucleotides read TGTGCCAGTAGTAGCAGGGTCGACGAGCAGTACTTC. This encodes CASSSRVDEQYF.

The chain combines TRBV5-1 with TRBJ2-5; D perhaps matches TRBD2 (6 bases). The V end was cut by 4 bases, the J end by 4 bases, with 17 bases between. Looked up from germline, CDR1 is SGHRS and CDR2 is YFSETQ. The CDR3 has 15 residues. This chain's CDR3 is CASSRWAGRGETQYF. CDR3 DNA sequence: TGCGCCAGCAGCCGGTGGGCGGGAAGGGGAGAGACCCAGTACTTC.

This clonotype was detected only a few times. The rearrangement links TRBV29-1 to TRBJ1-1, with 7 positions matching TRBD1. The germline V gene has CDR1 SQVTM and CDR2 ANQGSEA. CDR3 length: 15 residues. Trimming at V came to 7 bases and at J to 8 bases, leaving 19 bases not matched to a gene. The CDR3 is CSGMTGQQTPPEAFF. CDR3 coding DNA: TGCAGCGGCATGACGGGACAGCAAACCCCTCCCGAAGCTTTCTTT.

The chain's CDR3 is CASSQAASLAGGYYEQYF. The CDR3 bases are TGTGCCAGCAGCCAAGCCGCCTCACTAGCGGGCGGATACTACGAGCAGTACTTC. V gene TRBV2 combines with J gene TRBJ2-7; 9 nucleotides line up with TRBD2. The germline CDR1 and CDR2 sequences are SNHLY and FYNNEI. CDR3 size: 18 residues. The V and J ends lost 6 bases and 3 bases, in that order; junction bases with no gene match: 18.

Many counts were recorded for this clonotype. The chain recombines TRBV20-1 with TRBJ1-5; 9 bases map to TRBD1. Germline CDR1 reads DFQATT; CDR2 reads SNEGSKA (reference sequence). After removal of 4 bases from V and 1 base from J, the junction contained 2 bases not matched to a gene. The CDR3 has 14 amino acids. This chain's CDR3 is CSAIDRGSNQPQHF. For the CDR3, the DNA is TGCAGTGCTATAGACAGGGGGAGCAATCAGCCCCAGCATTTT.

Remarks on this clonotype: With a much larger clone just one base away, this may be a read error. V gene TRBV28 combines with J gene TRBJ2-7, with 10 nucleotides matching TRBD1. The trim removed 5 bases at V and 2 bases at J, leaving 3 bases unmatched. Germline V gene lookup returns CDR1 MDHEN and CDR2 SYDVKM. The CDR3 runs to 14 residues. CDR3 sequence: CASSGTGVTYEQYF. DNA of the CDR3: TGTGCCAGCAGTGGGACAGGGGTAACCTACGAGCAGTACTTC. Complete variable domain (other parts from reference TRBV28 and TRBJ2-7): DVKVTQSSRYLVKRTGEKVFLECVQDMDHENMFWYRQDPGLGLRLIYFSYDVKMKEKGDIPEGYSVSREKKERFSLILESASTNQTSMYLCASSGTGVTYEQYFGPGTRLTVT.

This clonotype has at least ten counts. This chain joins TRBV7-9 and TRBJ1-3; D gene uncertain. Per germline, CDR1 SEHNR and CDR2 FQNEAQ (reference sequence). Trimming took off 1 base at V and 0 bases at J, with 13 bases between the two ends. The CDR3 consists of 17 residues. Here the CDR3 reads CASSLGEFTYSGNTIYF. CDR3 DNA: TGTGCCAGCAGCTTAGGAGAGTTTACGTACTCTGGAAACACCATATATTTT.

Regarding this clonotype: Sequence at one end of the junction differs from germline and may be a read error. J is TRBJ2-6 and V is TRBV10-3; tentative D call: TRBD1 (6 bases). The CDR3 sequence is 15 residues long. The germline CDR1 and CDR2 sequences are ENHRY and SYGVKD. The CDR3 reads CATSDTGIGANVLTF. The DNA of the CDR3 is TGTGCCACCAGTGATACAGGGATTGGGGCCAACGTCCTGACTTTC.

This clonotype was detected many times. The V gene is TRBV20-1, the J gene TRBJ1-5; 7 nucleotides match TRBD1. Per germline, CDR1 DFQATT and CDR2 SNEGSKA (reference sequence). The CDR3 loop spans 17 amino acids. The junction had 12 bases not matched to a gene; V was cut back by 0 bases and J by 4 bases. For the CDR3, the DNA is TGCAGTGCTAGAGATTCGACTCCAGGGGGGCGGAATCAGCCCCAGCATTTT. Translating it yields CSARDSTPGGRNQPQHF.